The 26 T cell receptor beta chains presented below share a single source sample, sequenced in a study of blood T cell repertoires in COVID-19. Assay used: immunoSEQ multiplex PCR; TCRdb lists only in-frame clones, some missing. The sample lists around 200,000 clones; roughly nine tenths were seen once. Source material: PBMCs or T cells enriched from blood (not recorded which). These receptors all stem from a woman between 50 and 59 years old in a cohort exposed to, infected with or recovered from COVID-19 (not recorded which).

The genes are TRBV6-5 and TRBJ1-1; a weak D match, TRBD1 (5 bases). Trimming pared 5 bases from V and 0 bases from J, leaving 7 bases between. Germline loops: CDR1 MNHEY, CDR2 SVGAGI. The CDR3 loop spans 13 amino acids. CDR3 loop: CASSPGLNTEAFF. The CDR3 DNA is TGTGCCAGCAGTCCAGGGTTGAACACTGAAGCTTTCTTT.

The chain combines TRBV7-2 with TRBJ2-5, with 7 positions matching TRBD2. V dropped 6 bases and J dropped 0; count of bases not matched to a gene: 4. Germline CDR1 and CDR2: SGHTA and FQGNSA. CDR3 length: 14 amino acids. The CDR3: CASSPGTNQETQYF. CDR3 sequence (DNA): TGTGCCAGCAGTCCAGGGACTAACCAAGAGACCCAGTACTTC.

This chain joins TRBV4-1 and TRBJ2-4; the match to TRBD2 covers 9 bases. J gave up 1 base and V 4 bases, and 17 bases lay outside the gene matches. The CDR3 consists of 20 residues. Germline CDR1 and CDR2: MGHRA and YSYEKL. CDR3 in amino acids: CASSRGGGAPSVEAKNIQYF. CDR3 nucleotide sequence: TGCGCCAGCAGCCGGGGCGGGGGGGCTCCATCCGTTGAGGCCAAAAACATTCAGTACTTC.

The CDR3 bases are TGCAGCGTTGGGAGGACAGGGTGGGGCTACACCTTC. The encoded protein is CSVGRTGWGYTF. The chain employs TRBV29-1 and TRBJ1-2; 8 bases map to TRBD1. The CDR3 spans 12 residues. With 4 bases clipped from V and 8 bases from J, the junction kept 6 bases outside the gene matches. Germline CDR1 SQVTM, CDR2 ANQGSEA.

This clone showed up just once. J is TRBJ1-2 and V is TRBV5-4; 7 bases fit TRBD1. Germline CDR1 reads SGHNT; CDR2 reads YYREEE (reference sequence). V shed 0 bases, J shed 4 bases, and the junction held 6 bases outside the gene matches. The CDR3 loop spans 15 amino acids. CDR3 residues: CASSLGTGDPYGYTF. The CDR3 DNA reads as TGTGCCAGCAGCTTGGGGACAGGTGACCCCTATGGCTACACCTTC. Full variable domain (rest looked up from reference TRBV5-4 and TRBJ1-2): ETGVTQSPTHLIKTRGQQVTLRCSSQSGHNTVSWYQQALGQGPQFIFQYYREEENGRGNFPPRFSGLQFPNYSSELNVNALELDDSALYLCASSLGTGDPYGYTFGSGTRLTVV.

This chain uses TRBV20-1 with TRBJ2-1; D is perhaps TRBD1 (7 bases). Trimming stripped 3 bases from V and 6 bases from J, with 15 bases between. The CDR3 runs 14 residues. From germline, CDR1 is DFQATT and CDR2 SNEGSKA (reference sequence). The CDR3 DNA sequence: TGCAGTGCTAGTACCCCCCAGGGGGGCAATGAGCAGTTCTTC. Translation: CSASTPQGGNEQFF.

This chain joins TRBV3-1 (or the pseudogene TRBV3-2) and TRBJ1-2; D is unresolved. CDR1 is LGHDT, CDR2 YNNKEL, per germline (reference sequence). The ends were cut back, 5 bases at V and 3 bases at J, with 10 bases in the middle. The CDR3 contains 13 residues. In DNA form, the CDR3 reads TGTGCCAGCAGCTCCGAAGCCCACTATGGCTACACCTTC. This gives the protein CASSSEAHYGYTF.

This chain uses TRBV5-5 with TRBJ1-2, with TRBD1 matching over 7 bases. The CDR3 runs to 14 residues. The germline gives CDR1 SGHKS, CDR2 YYEKEE (reference sequence). Trimming cost V 3 bases and J 4 bases; bases outside gene matches: 6. Here the CDR3 reads CASSYGAGGYGYTF. CDR3 in DNA: TGTGCCAGCAGCTATGGGGCAGGGGGCTATGGCTACACCTTC.

This clone was detected only once. The chain employs TRBV10-3 and TRBJ2-3; D may be TRBD2 (6 bases). Germline V gives CDR1 ENHRY, CDR2 SYGVKD. This CDR3 region has 14 residues. Trimming removed 0 bases at V and 6 bases at J, with 10 bases between. The CDR3, as DNA: TGTGCCATCAGTGAGTCTGGGCTAGCGGATACGCAGTATTTT. This gives the protein CAISESGLADTQYF.

V and J are TRBV6-1 and TRBJ1-2, with a possible D match to TRBD1 (6 bases). This CDR3 is 13 amino acids long. V was cut by 3 bases and J by 1 base, with 6 bases left in between. Germline V gives CDR1 MNHNS, CDR2 SASEGT. CDR3 sequence: CASSEDSNYGYTF. CDR3 in DNA: TGTGCCAGCAGTGAGGACAGTAACTATGGCTACACCTTC.

The rearrangement joins TRBV6-2 or TRBV6-3 to TRBJ2-1, with D tentatively TRBD2 (6 bases). With 4 bases removed from V and 3 bases from J, the gap between germline ends came to 10 bases. CDR3 length equals 14 residues. Germline V gene sequence: CDR1 MNHEY, CDR2 SVGEGT. CDR3 amino acids: CASSLRGIYNEQFF. DNA of the CDR3: TGTGCCAGCAGTTTGCGGGGAATCTACAATGAGCAGTTCTTC.

The chain links TRBV6-2 or TRBV6-3 to TRBJ2-1; TRBD1 is a possible D gene (6 bases). Germline V CDR1 and CDR2: MNHEY, SVGEGT. The V and J ends lost 0 bases and 4 bases respectively, with 7 bases between them. CDR3 length equals 14 residues. The CDR3 sequence: CASSYSTGYNEQFF. The CDR3 nucleotides read TGTGCCAGCAGTTACTCAACAGGGTACAATGAGCAGTTCTTC.

This clone was picked up one time. The chain joins TRBV20-1 to TRBJ2-1; 7 bases agree with TRBD1. This CDR3 has 15 residues. The V gene's germline CDR1 is DFQATT and CDR2 SNEGSKA (reference sequence). J lost 0 bases, V lost 3 bases, and 5 bases had no gene match. The CDR3 nucleotides read TGCAGTGCTAGTTTGGGACAGCGCTCCTACAATGAGCAGTTCTTC. Its protein is CSASLGQRSYNEQFF.

The chain uses TRBV19 and TRBJ1-2; 8 bases match TRBD1. Trimming removed 2 bases from V and 3 bases from J; junction bases left unmatched: 5. Per germline, CDR1 LNHDA and CDR2 SQIVND (reference sequence). This CDR3 spans 15 amino acids. CDR3 protein: CASSILDRVHYGYTF. DNA of the CDR3: TGTGCCAGTAGTATATTGGACAGGGTGCACTATGGCTACACCTTC.

This chain connects TRBV27 to TRBJ2-1, with 10 positions matching TRBD2. Germline V gene lookup returns CDR1 MNHEY and CDR2 SMNVEV (reference sequence). The V and J ends lost 6 bases and 5 bases, in that order; junction bases with no gene match: 7. CDR3 length equals 15 residues. The CDR3 DNA reads as TGTGCCAGCAGCGCTCTAGCGGGGGCGAACAATGAGCAGTTCTTC. Encoded protein: CASSALAGANNEQFF.

Details on this clone: Because the CDR3's place on the DNA is in doubt, the DNA is left out and the CDR3 is given as listed by TCRdb. The rearrangement joins TRBV21-1 to TRBJ2-1; TRBD2, the table's D call, lacks a check against the DNA. TRBV21-1 is a pseudogene segment. Both ends counted, the CDR3 spans 19 residues. This CDR3 is CASSSERGYECPSYNEQFF.

As for this clone: At one end the junction does not follow the germline gene, possibly because of a read error. CDR3 nucleotide sequence: TGTGCTAGCAGCTTGGCGGGGGCGATCACAGATACGCAGTATTTT. Encoded protein: CASSLAGAITDTQYF. This chain uses TRBV7-7 with TRBJ2-3; weak D call: TRBD2 (7 bases). This CDR3 has 15 amino acids. CDR1 and CDR2 from the germline V gene are SSHAT and FNYEAQ (reference sequence).

The rearrangement links TRBV5-6 to TRBJ1-1; tentatively, D is TRBD1 (6 bases). With 2 bases removed from V and 1 base from J, the gap between germline ends came to 21 bases. Per germline, CDR1 SGHDT and CDR2 YYEEEE. The length of the CDR3 is 18 residues. The CDR3 DNA follows: TGTGCCAGCAGCTTCATTAACAGGGCCTTGAGGGGGAACACTGAAGCTTTCTTT. Its translation is CASSFINRALRGNTEAFF.

The chain joins TRBV20-1 to TRBJ2-5; no clear D. This CDR3 contains 13 residues. Germline lookup yields CDR1 DFQATT and CDR2 SNEGSKA (reference sequence). With 3 bases removed from V and 1 base from J, the gap between germline ends came to 9 bases. The CDR3 DNA reads TGCAGTGCTAGTAGAGACACCCAAGAGACCCAGTACTTC. It yields the protein CSASRDTQETQYF.

The chain recombines TRBV30 with TRBJ2-1; D gene ambiguous. Germline CDR1 GTSNPN, CDR2 SVGIG (reference sequence). The CDR3 spans 11 residues. V was pared by 2 bases and J by 10 bases, with 9 bases between. The CDR3 loop is CAWSLGTEQFF. The CDR3 region has the DNA TGTGCCTGGAGTTTGGGCACCGAGCAGTTCTTC.

This chain links TRBV11-3 with TRBJ2-1, with 9 bases aligning to TRBD1. V was clipped by 4 bases and J by 4 bases; unmatched bases: 8. The V gene's germline CDR1 is SGHNT and CDR2 YENEEA. This CDR3 has 16 amino acids. The CDR3 here is CASSSKPGQGYNEQFF. The CDR3 nucleotides are TGTGCCAGCAGCTCCAAACCGGGACAGGGTTACAATGAGCAGTTCTTC. Complete variable domain (other parts from reference TRBV11-3 and TRBJ2-1): EAGVVQSPRYKIIEKKQPVAFWCNPISGHNTLYWYLQNLGQGPELLIRYENEEAVDDSQLPKDRFSAERLKGVDSTLKIQPAELGDSAVYLCASSSKPGQGYNEQFFGPGTRLTVL.

As DNA, the CDR3 is TGTGCCAGCAGCCCAGGTCAGGGTTGGAAGGGTTCTGGCTACACCTTC. This gives the protein CASSPGQGWKGSGYTF. The chain employs TRBV7-2 and TRBJ1-2, with D possibly being TRBD1 (5 bases). There are 16 residues in the CDR3. Germline values: CDR1 SGHTA, CDR2 FQGNSA. The V end lost 5 bases, the J end lost 7 bases, and 23 bases lay between the germline ends.

This chain joins TRBV9 and TRBJ1-1; 12 nucleotides match TRBD1. The trim removed 1 base at V and 5 bases at J, leaving 6 bases unmatched. There are 16 residues in the CDR3. CDR1 and CDR2 from the germline V gene are SGDLS and YYNGEE. In DNA, the CDR3 is TGTGCCAGCAGCGTAATGGGACAGGGGGCGCAGACTGAAGCTTTCTTT. Translating gives CASSVMGQGAQTEAFF.

This chain connects TRBV7-2 to TRBJ1-5, with D perhaps TRBD1 (5 bases). Trimming pared 3 bases from V and 5 bases from J, leaving 11 bases between. CDR1 is SGHTA, CDR2 FQGNSA, per germline. CDR3 size: 14 residues. CDR3 bases: TGTGCCAGCAGCTTTGATGACAGTCATCAGCCCCAGCATTTT. It encodes CASSFDDSHQPQHF.

In its sample, this clone was seen once. The chain links TRBV10-1 to TRBJ2-1; D not resolved. This CDR3 comprises 12 residues. The V and J ends lost 3 bases and 11 bases respectively, with 11 bases between them. The germline CDR1 and CDR2 sequences are WNHNN and SYGVQD (reference sequence). CDR3 nucleotides: TGCGCCAGCAGTGATGACATGAGACAGCAGTTCTTC. Translation: CASSDDMRQQFF.

The CDR3 loop reads CASSQASGGGLTDTQYF. DNA for the CDR3: TGCGCCAGCAGCCAAGCTAGCGGGGGGGGCCTCACAGATACGCAGTATTTT. The chain has TRBV4-3 and TRBJ2-3; 12 bases map to TRBD2. Trimming at V came to 1 base and at J to 2 bases, leaving 4 bases not matched to a gene. The length of the CDR3 is 17 residues. Germline CDR1 and CDR2: LGHNA and YSLEER.